The present T cell receptor beta chain was sequenced within a study of human T cells and chemical hapten exposure. As the library was built, unique molecular identifiers were attached to individual cDNA molecules. TCRdb itself ran the RACE reads through MiXCR, one entry per CDR3 protein. This repertoire shows approximately 350,000 distinct CDR3 sequences, about 6% found once; its top ten account for more than 5.5%. V was cut by 4 bases and J by 5 bases, with 8 bases left in between. The germline gives CDR1 SGDLS, CDR2 YYNGEE. The CDR3 length is 12 residues. Time point specified: patch test 2, 6 weeks after DPC sensitization. Treatment defined: therapeutic diphenylcyclopropenone sensitization with weekly scalp DPC. Donors, patients with alopecia ranging from 18 to 70 years old and judged suitable for DPC, provided samples. A word on this clonotype: What it binds is not known.

General study points: Controls had significantly fewer large CDR3 similarity clusters than were formed by expanded TCRs.

The specimen comprised whole blood, sampled in connection with sensitization to the hapten diphenylcyclopropenone (DPC). The chain combines TRBV9 with TRBJ2-3; D gene unclear. The sequence was obtained from a woman younger than 35 with alopecia areata. Some clones in this sample may be carry-over from other donors' samples. The CDR3 DNA reads TGTGCCAGCAGCCTAGGGATAGATACGCAGTATTTT. Protein: CASSLGIDTQYF.